The clone carrying this TCR beta chain was detected many times. Its antigen is currently unknown. Its ends do not fully match the called genes, so a read error is possible. The data were obtained in a study of molecular identifiers for immune sequencing clone quantification. Study-level points and caveats: Clones above 20 RNA copies contained over 97% of effector molecules and under 1% of naive molecules.

TCRdb processed the PCR reads anew with MiXCR; each CDR3 protein has one entry. Among some 40,000 distinct CDR3 sequences listed, more than 20% were seen once. Naive CD8 libraries used about 19,000 to 1,000,000 sorted cells and 10%, 30% or 50% RNA. For naive CD8 T cells, sorting used the CD8+CD4-CCR7+CD45RA+ phenotype. The sequenced sample consisted of naive CD8+ T cells from blood, with Jurkat cell RNA spiked in. Described subset: FACS-sorted CD8+CD4-CCR7+CD45RA+ naive T cells. The receptor comes from a human donor in good health. Some libraries in this study had Jurkat cell RNA spiked in.

The CDR3 DNA is TGCGGCGTTGAAGTGGTTACCCCCTTGGGTACCTACGAGCAGTACTTC. Encoded protein: CGVEVVTPLGTYEQYF. The J gene is TRBJ2-7, the V gene TRBV29-1; D not certain. The CDR3 is 16 amino acids. Germline CDR1 and CDR2: SQVTM and ANQGSEA.